These 21 T cell receptor beta chains share one sample of origin, sequenced in a study of PD-L1 blockade in urothelial cancer. Time point given: pretreatment peripheral blood. Sequenced by immunoSEQ multiplex PCR; TCRdb stores in-frame clones only, minus some. This table has some 53,000 clones, around 80% appearing once. The sample in question was PBMCs, obtained around atezolizumab (anti-PD-L1) treatment. These receptor sequences come from a man between 65 and 85 years old with urothelial cancer.

The V call is TRBV11-3, the J call TRBJ2-1, with a tentative D call TRBD2 (5 bases). The CDR3 runs 13 residues. The V and J ends lost 5 bases and 4 bases respectively, with 9 bases between them. Germline values: CDR1 SGHNT, CDR2 YENEEA. CDR3 sequence: CASSGLDYNEQFF. In nucleotides, the CDR3 is TGTGCCAGCAGCGGACTCGATTACAATGAGCAGTTCTTC.

The chain links TRBV4-2 to TRBJ2-7, with 7 nucleotides matching TRBD2. The ends lost 1 base at V and 3 bases at J; junction bases unmatched: 9. Germline V gives CDR1 LGHNA, CDR2 YNFKEQ. The CDR3 covers 16 residues. For the CDR3, the DNA is TGTGCCAGCAGCCAAGGTAGCCGGGGGGTTGACTACGAGCAGTACTTC. Its protein product is CASSQGSRGVDYEQYF.

The chain employs TRBV5-4 and TRBJ1-2, with D hard to call. V lost 4 bases and J 1 base, leaving 14 bases between the germline ends. The germline CDR1 and CDR2 sequences are SGHNT and YYREEE (reference sequence). The CDR3 consists of 15 residues. Here the CDR3 reads CASSPGLNFNYGYTF. In nucleotides, the CDR3 is TGTGCCAGCAGCCCGGGATTGAACTTTAACTATGGCTACACCTTC. Full variable domain (outside the CDR3, taken from reference TRBV5-4 and TRBJ1-2): ETGVTQSPTHLIKTRGQQVTLRCSSQSGHNTVSWYQQALGQGPQFIFQYYREEENGRGNFPPRFSGLQFPNYSSELNVNALELDDSALYLCASSPGLNFNYGYTFGSGTRLTVV.

The chain recombines TRBV7-2 with TRBJ2-5; D uncertain. The CDR3 length is 15 residues. V was clipped by 2 bases and J by 0 bases, with 10 bases between them. Germline values: CDR1 SGHTA, CDR2 FQGNSA. Here the CDR3 DNA reads TGTGCCAGCAGCTTAACGCGCCGGTACCAAGAGACCCAGTACTTC. Translating it yields CASSLTRRYQETQYF.

The chain uses TRBV5-4 and TRBJ2-5, with 9 positions matching TRBD1. This CDR3 has 14 amino acids. Germline trimming cut 4 bases from V and 6 bases from J; bases unmatched to any gene: 7. Germline V gene data show CDR1 as SGHNT and CDR2 as YYREEE (reference sequence). The CDR3 reads CASSRGTGTKTQYF. CDR3 sequence (DNA): TGTGCCAGCAGCCGAGGGACAGGGACCAAGACCCAGTACTTC.

The chain couples TRBV7-9 to TRBJ2-7; TRBD2 aligns across 7 bases. In germline, CDR1 is SEHNR, CDR2 FQNEAQ (reference sequence). With 0 bases clipped from V and 3 bases from J, the junction kept 2 bases outside the gene matches. This CDR3 has 14 residues. The CDR3 DNA follows: TGTGCCAGCAGCTTAGCGGGGGGGGTCTACGAGCAGTACTTC. Protein: CASSLAGGVYEQYF.

This chain joins TRBV27 and TRBJ1-6; D unresolved. CDR1 is MNHEY and CDR2 is SMNVEV in the germline V gene (reference sequence). V was cut by 6 bases and J by 7 bases, with 7 bases left in between. The CDR3 spans 12 residues. CDR3 sequence (DNA): TGTGCCAGCAGCTTTCTCAATTCACCCCTCCACTTT. Translating gives CASSFLNSPLHF.

This clone came up once. The genes are TRBV18 and TRBJ2-1; D unresolved. The CDR3 totals 14 residues. Trimming stripped 2 bases from V and 0 bases from J, with 5 bases between. The germline CDR1 and CDR2 sequences are KGHSH and LQKENI. The CDR3, as DNA: TGTGCCAGCTCACCAGTGAGCTCCTACAATGAGCAGTTCTTC. This translates into CASSPVSSYNEQFF.

The chain combines TRBV4-3 with TRBJ2-2, with 8 positions matching TRBD1. Germline loops: CDR1 LGHNA, CDR2 YSLEER. CDR3 length equals 16 residues. Trimming at V came to 5 bases and at J to 0 bases, leaving 5 bases not matched to a gene. Here the CDR3 reads CASSSRTGPNTGELFF. Here the CDR3 DNA reads TGCGCCAGCAGCTCAAGGACAGGGCCGAACACCGGGGAGCTGTTTTTT.

The chain links TRBV27 to TRBJ1-3, with D unclear. The germline gives CDR1 MNHEY, CDR2 SMNVEV (reference sequence). Trimming left V 3 bases short and J 4 bases short, with 10 bases between. The CDR3 runs 14 residues. CDR3 sequence: CASSFGVPGNTIYF. CDR3 bases: TGTGCCAGCAGTTTCGGGGTGCCCGGAAACACCATATATTTT.

The chain links TRBV10-3 to TRBJ2-7; 10 bases line up with TRBD2. This CDR3 contains 16 residues. Unmatched junction bases numbered 11, after V lost 6 bases and J lost 3 bases. Germline V CDR1 and CDR2: ENHRY, SYGVKD. DNA of the CDR3: TGTGCCATCAGCCCCTATAACAGCGGGAGGGTCTACGAGCAGTACTTC. This translates into CAISPYNSGRVYEQYF.

The rearrangement links TRBV28 to TRBJ2-3; 10 nucleotides match TRBD2. This CDR3 is built from 17 residues. With 6 bases clipped from V and 10 bases from J, the junction kept 19 bases outside the gene matches. The V gene's germline CDR1 is MDHEN and CDR2 SYDVKM. The CDR3 here is CASSTFKRAGGPGSQYF. The DNA for the CDR3 is TGTGCCAGCAGCACATTTAAACGAGCGGGAGGGCCGGGCTCGCAGTATTTT.

The gene calls are TRBV2 and TRBJ2-7; 9 bases are a match to TRBD1. CDR1 is SNHLY and CDR2 is FYNNEI in the germline V gene. V lost 6 bases to trimming and J lost 5 bases; unmatched junction nucleotides: 17. There are 17 residues in the CDR3. As DNA, the CDR3 is TGTGCCAGCAGCCCCGGGACAGGGACCCGACGGACGAACGAGCAGTACTTC. Amino acid sequence: CASSPGTGTRRTNEQYF.

The rearrangement joins TRBV18 to TRBJ1-4; D is possibly TRBD1 (6 bases). The V end lost 3 bases, the J end lost 2 bases, and 16 bases lay between the germline ends. The germline CDR1 and CDR2 sequences are KGHSH and LQKENI. This CDR3 comprises 17 residues. Here the CDR3 reads CASSPRQEIATNEKLFF. The CDR3 nucleotides are TGTGCCAGCTCACCCAGACAGGAAATCGCGACTAATGAAAAACTGTTTTTT.

This chain connects TRBV4-1 to TRBJ2-7, with D maybe TRBD1 (5 bases). This CDR3 region has 15 residues. Trimming stripped 4 bases from V and 2 bases from J, with 15 bases between. CDR1 MGHRA and CDR2 YSYEKL come from the germline V gene. The CDR3 region has the DNA TGCGCCAGCAGCCCAACTACAGGATTACCCTACGAGCAGTACTTC. This gives the protein CASSPTTGLPYEQYF.

The CDR3 loop is CASRDQGNTGELFF. The DNA of the CDR3 is TGTGCCAGCAGGGATCAGGGGAACACCGGGGAGCTGTTTTTT. J is TRBJ2-2 and V is TRBV6-5, with D perhaps matching TRBD1 (5 bases). The CDR3 totals 14 residues. V lost 6 bases and J lost 1, with 9 bases in between. The germline V gene has CDR1 MNHEY and CDR2 SVGAGI.

The CDR3 protein is CASSIDNMNTEAFF. Written as DNA, the CDR3 is TGTGCCAGCAGTATTGATAACATGAACACTGAAGCTTTCTTT. The rearrangement links TRBV6-1 to TRBJ1-1; no clear D gene. The germline V and J ends were trimmed by 5 bases and 0 bases, with 10 bases remaining between them. The V gene's germline CDR1 is MNHNS and CDR2 SASEGT. There are 14 residues in the CDR3.

J is TRBJ2-5 and V is TRBV7-2; 11 bases match TRBD1. The CDR3 loop spans 14 amino acids. The V and J ends lost 5 bases and 5 bases, in that order; junction bases with no gene match: 4. Looked up from germline, CDR1 is SGHTA and CDR2 is FQGNSA. CDR3 in DNA: TGTGCCAGCAGCCCGGGACAGGGGGTCGAGACCCAGTACTTC. Protein product: CASSPGQGVETQYF.

The chain links TRBV7-8 to TRBJ1-2, with a possible D match to TRBD1 (5 bases). Germline V gives CDR1 SGHVS, CDR2 FQNEAQ. V shed 1 base and J shed 7 bases, with 19 bases lying between them. CDR3 size: 16 residues. The CDR3 is CASSLGRGLRFRGYTF. The CDR3 DNA reads TGTGCCAGCAGCTTAGGGAGGGGCCTTAGATTTCGTGGCTACACCTTC.

This clone was seen a few times. The chain recombines TRBV5-1 with TRBJ2-7; 9 bases match TRBD1. Trimming removed 2 bases from V and 3 bases from J; junction bases left unmatched: 3. The germline V gene encodes CDR1 SGHRS and CDR2 YFSETQ. The CDR3 length is 14 residues. CDR3 nucleotide sequence: TGCGCCAGCAGCTTTGGACAGGGGCGCTACGAGCAGTACTTC. Amino acids: CASSFGQGRYEQYF. Drawing the rest from reference TRBV5-1 and TRBJ2-7, the complete variable domain is KAGVTQTPRYLIKTRGQQVTLSCSPISGHRSVSWYQQTPGQGLQFLFEYFSETQRNKGNFPGRFSGRQFSNSRSEMNVSTLELGDSALYLCASSFGQGRYEQYFGPGTRLTVT.

The CDR3, as DNA: TGTGCCAGCAGCTTGGTGGGACAACGGACTGAAGCTTTCTTT. The encoded protein is CASSLVGQRTEAFF. V usage is TRBV5-6 and J usage is TRBJ1-1, with D maybe TRBD1 (6 bases). Trimming cost V 0 bases and J 5 bases, with 11 bases left between them. Per the germline V gene, CDR1 is SGHDT and CDR2 is YYEEEE. This CDR3 region has 14 residues.